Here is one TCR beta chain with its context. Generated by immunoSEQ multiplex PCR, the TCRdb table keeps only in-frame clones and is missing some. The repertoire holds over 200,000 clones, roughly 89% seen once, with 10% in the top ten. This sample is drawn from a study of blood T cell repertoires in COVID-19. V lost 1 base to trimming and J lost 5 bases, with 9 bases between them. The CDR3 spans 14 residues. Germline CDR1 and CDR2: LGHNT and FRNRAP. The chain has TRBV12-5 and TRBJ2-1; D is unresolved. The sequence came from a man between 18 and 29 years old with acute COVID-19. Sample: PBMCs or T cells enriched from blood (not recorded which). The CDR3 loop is CASGLGTVHNEQFF. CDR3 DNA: TGTGCTAGTGGTTTGGGAACAGTCCACAATGAGCAGTTCTTC.